The rows below give T cell receptor beta chains drawn from one sample of a study of T cell changes during pregnancy in multiple sclerosis. Clones were read by immunoSEQ multiplex PCR, and TCRdb kept only the in-frame ones, dropping some. Altogether just under 80,000 clones are present, over 85% being singletons, with the ten largest covering 0.75%. The material sequenced was peripheral blood, taken in the second trimester of pregnancy. These receptors were taken from a female donor in good health, enrolled as a control in a pregnancy study. The CDR3 runs from the conserved cysteine through the conserved F or W. A D gene is named only where the DNA matches it firmly. Expanded clones are given a class, and other clones once, few, many or no size at all.

j_call clone_size d_call v_call cdr3_nt cdr3_aa
TRBJ2-7 NA NA TRBV4-2 TGTGCCAGCAGCCATCTTATGGGGCCGGACGGCTCCTACGAGCAGTACTTC CASSHLMGPDGSYEQYF
TRBJ2-4 NA NA TRBV9 TGTGCCAGCAGCGCAGACTATTCGGGGGACATTCAGTACTTC CASSADYSGDIQYF
TRBJ1-3 NA NA TRBV4-2 TGTGCCAGCAGCCAGACGAGACAGGACTCTGGAAACACCATATATTTT CASSQTRQDSGNTIYF
TRBJ2-2 once NA TRBV9 TGTGCCAGCAGCGTAGCTCGGACAACCGGGGAGCTGTTTTTT CASSVARTTGELFF
TRBJ1-5 NA NA TRBV6-5 TGTGCCAGCAGTTACAGAGGAGGAAGCAATCAGCCCCAGCATTTT CASSYRGGSNQPQHF
TRBJ1-1 NA NA TRBV5-1 TGCGCCAGCAGCTTGGAACAGACGAACACTGAAGCTTTCTTT CASSLEQTNTEAFF
TRBJ1-2 NA TRBD1 TRBV7-2 TGTGCCAGCAGCGAAGACGGGACAGGGGATGGCTACACCTTC CASSEDGTGDGYTF
TRBJ1-2 NA TRBD1 TRBV5-1 TGCGCCAGCAGCCTATACGGACAGGGAGTTCCCTTTATTTCTACTAACTATGGCTACACCTTC CASSLYGQGVPFISTNYGYTF
TRBJ2-1 NA TRBD1 TRBV7-9 TGTGCCAGCAGCTTGTGGGACAGAGGCTACAATGAGCAGTTCTTC CASSLWDRGYNEQFF
TRBJ2-3 NA TRBD2 TRBV19 TGTGCCAGTAGTGCTCCGGGACTACACACAGATACGCAGTATTTT CASSAPGLHTDTQYF
TRBJ1-4 NA NA TRBV5-1 TGCGCCAGCAGCTTGGCCTTGGAACGGAGCCTTGAAAAACTGTTTTTT CASSLALERSLEKLFF
TRBJ2-5 NA TRBD1 TRBV11-3 TGTGCCAGCAGCTTAGAAGGGCGCAGGGGGCAAGAGACCCAGTACTTC CASSLEGRRGQETQYF
TRBJ1-5 NA TRBD1 TRBV6-6 TGTGCCAGCAGTTACCAGGGGGCAGGCAATCAGCCCCAGCATTTT CASSYQGAGNQPQHF
TRBJ1-1 NA NA TRBV2 TGTGCCAGCAGAAGGGAGGGGGGCTCGAACACTGAAGCTTTCTTT CASRREGGSNTEAFF
TRBJ2-2 NA NA TRBV19 TGTGCCAGTAGTATGGTCGCGCCGACGGGGGTCGGGGAGCTGTTTTTT CASSMVAPTGVGELFF
TRBJ2-1 NA NA TRBV1 TGCACCAGCAGCCACGGACTAGCCTTCTACAATGAGCAGTTCTTC CTSSHGLAFYNEQFF
TRBJ2-7 NA TRBD1 TRBV27 TGTGCCAGCAGTTTCACGTGGACAGGGGGCGCGCGGGAGCAGTACTTC CASSFTWTGGAREQYF
TRBJ1-1 NA NA TRBV7-9 TGTGCCAGCAGCTTAGGGGGGCAGGGCACTGAAGCTTTCTTT CASSLGGQGTEAFF
TRBJ1-2 NA NA TRBV4-1 TGCGCCAGCAGCCAAGATCTAACCGGGGGGCGCGGCTATGGCTACACCTTC CASSQDLTGGRGYGYTF
TRBJ1-2 NA TRBD1 TRBV27 TGTGCCAGCAGTCCGACAGGGAACTATGGCTACACCTTC CASSPTGNYGYTF
TRBJ2-6 NA NA TRBV9 TGTGCCAGCAGCCGTTTGGGGGCGAATACTGGGGCCAACGTCCTGACTTTC CASSRLGANTGANVLTF
TRBJ2-1 NA NA TRBV6-6 TGTGCCAGCAGTTACTTGGGCCGATACAATGAGCAGTTCTTC CASSYLGRYNEQFF
TRBJ1-6 NA TRBD1 TRBV7-2 TGTGCCAGCAGCCCGATGGGACAGGGGGATGTACCCCTCCACTTT CASSPMGQGDVPLHF
TRBJ2-7 NA TRBD1 TRBV6-6 TGTGCCAGCAGACCGGGACAGGGGACGTCCTACGAGCAGTACTTC CASRPGQGTSYEQYF
TRBJ2-2 once TRBD2 TRBV9 TGTGCCAGCAGCGTAACGGGGGGGACCACCGGGGAGCTGTTTTTT CASSVTGGTTGELFF
TRBJ1-5 NA NA TRBV28 TGTGCCAGCACCCAGGGTTACTCCAATCAGCCCCAGCATTTT CASTQGYSNQPQHF